These T cell receptor beta chains were read from a single sample in a study of post-analysis software for immune sequencing data. In TCRdb, the PCR reads were re-called with MiXCR into one record per CDR3 protein. The profile shows some 190,000 distinct CDR3 sequences, 29% of them singletons. Material: blood. All receptors come from a girl younger than 18 with multiple sclerosis. Each CDR3 is given with its conserved first and last residue. Each record gives: D gene, CDR3 length, V gene, J gene, clone size, CDR3 protein, CDR3 DNA. The D gene is left open where the match is weak. Clone sizes are given selectively: once, few, many, or a class where the clone is expanded.

NA,13,TRBV28,TRBJ2-5,many,CASSFGEEGTQYF,TGTGCCAGCAGTTTTGGGGAGGAGGGGACCCAGTACTTC
TRBD1,14,TRBV7-2,TRBJ2-1,NA,CASSFGTGVSEQFF,TGTGCCAGCAGCTTCGGGACAGGCGTGAGTGAGCAGTTCTTC
NA,13,TRBV3-1,TRBJ2-6,few,CASSLAGANVLTF,TGTGCCAGCAGCCTTGCTGGGGCCAACGTCCTGACTTTC
NA,15,TRBV9,TRBJ2-3,NA,CASTEGGSSTDTQYF,TGTGCCAGCACCGAGGGGGGTTCTAGCACAGATACGCAGTATTTT
TRBD1,12,TRBV30,TRBJ2-7,few,CAWTGASYEQYF,TGTGCTTGGACAGGGGCCTCCTACGAGCAGTACTTC
NA,11,TRBV20-1,TRBJ2-3,many,CSAPASGTQYF,TGCAGTGCCCCAGCGTCGGGTACGCAGTATTTT
NA,13,TRBV2,TRBJ1-1,NA,CASSDRGNTEAFF,TGTGCCAGCAGTGACAGGGGGAACACTGAAGCTTTCTTT
TRBD1,13,TRBV5-5,TRBJ2-5,few,CAGRGTAQETQYF,TGTGCCGGCCGAGGGACAGCTCAAGAGACCCAGTACTTC
NA,15,TRBV12-3/TRBV12-4,TRBJ2-3,NA,CASSLLQGPGDAQYF,TGTGCCAGCAGTTTGTTACAGGGCCCGGGAGATGCGCAGTATTTT
NA,15,TRBV6-4,TRBJ2-1,NA,CASSDSSGSYNEQFF,TGTGCCAGCAGTGACTCTAGCGGCTCCTACAATGAGCAGTTCTTC
NA,16,TRBV20-1,TRBJ1-5,NA,CSARVRGFPLLKPQHF,TGCAGTGCTAGAGTCAGGGGTTTTCCGCTATTAAAGCCCCAGCATTTT
NA,14,TRBV5-1,TRBJ1-2,NA,CASRGLRVNYGYTF,TGCGCCAGCAGGGGGCTTAGGGTTAACTATGGCTACACCTTC
TRBD1,14,TRBV6-5,TRBJ2-5,many,CASTRDRGRETQYF,TGTGCCAGCACCAGGGACAGGGGCCGGGAGACCCAGTACTTC
NA,15,TRBV27,TRBJ1-6,NA,CASTKTGPYNSPLHF,TGTGCCAGCACCAAGACGGGGCCGTATAATTCACCCCTCCACTTT
NA,15,TRBV5-1,TRBJ2-7,few,CASSISGMIAYEQYF,TGCGCCAGCAGCATCTCTGGTATGATTGCCTACGAGCAGTACTTC
NA,14,TRBV28,TRBJ2-5,NA,CASSPILGEEIQYF,TGTGCCAGTAGTCCCATCTTAGGCGAAGAGATCCAGTACTTC
NA,13,TRBV29-1,TRBJ1-4,many,CSVARGMDEKLFF,TGCAGCGTCGCACGGGGGATGGATGAAAAACTGTTTTTT
NA,13,TRBV7-9,TRBJ2-2,few,CASSLGGARELFF,TGTGCCAGCAGCTTAGGAGGGGCCCGGGAGCTGTTTTTT
NA,15,TRBV4-1,TRBJ2-1,NA,CASSQDVSAAVEQFF,TGCGCCAGCAGCCAAGACGTGTCGGCCGCGGTCGAGCAGTTCTTC
TRBD2,14,TRBV5-1,TRBJ2-5,many,CASSLKLAGETQYF,TGCGCCAGCAGCCTGAAATTAGCGGGAGAGACCCAGTACTTC
TRBD2,14,TRBV29-1,TRBJ2-7,NA,CSVLLSGRVYEQYF,TGCAGCGTTCTTTTGAGCGGGAGAGTCTACGAGCAGTACTTC
TRBD2,14,TRBV5-1,TRBJ2-5,NA,CASCSGGLQETQYF,TGCGCCAGCTGTAGCGGGGGCTTACAAGAGACCCAGTACTTC
NA,19,TRBV7-6,TRBJ2-4,NA,CASSPGAGALHLDKNIQYF,TGTGCCAGCAGCCCCGGGGCGGGGGCGCTTCACCTCGACAAAAACATTCAGTACTTC
TRBD1,16,TRBV5-1,TRBJ1-6,NA,CASRPDRDSYNSPLHF,TGCGCCAGCAGGCCCGACAGGGACTCCTATAATTCACCCCTCCACTTT
TRBD1,15,TRBV6-6,TRBJ2-1,many,CASSRRTGRPDEQFF,TGTGCCAGCAGTCGACGGACAGGGAGACCAGATGAGCAGTTCTTC
NA,15,TRBV7-2,TRBJ1-1,NA,CASSPPNGQEFEAFF,TGTGCCAGCAGCCCCCCCAATGGGCAGGAGTTTGAAGCTTTCTTT
NA,10,TRBV6-1,TRBJ1-1,NA,CASGHTEAFF,TGTGCCAGCGGGCACACTGAAGCTTTCTTT
TRBD2,13,TRBV12-3/TRBV12-4,TRBJ2-1,NA,CASSLSGVEKQFF,TGTGCCAGCAGTTTAAGCGGGGTGGAAAAGCAGTTCTTC
NA,14,TRBV7-2,TRBJ1-5,many,CASSSRGSNQPQHF,TGTGCCAGCAGCTCCAGGGGTAGCAATCAGCCCCAGCATTTT
TRBD2,15,TRBV5-1,TRBJ2-1,many,CASSLRGEGYNEQFF,TGCGCCAGCAGCTTACGGGGGGAGGGGTACAATGAGCAGTTCTTC
NA,12,TRBV10-2,TRBJ2-5,few,CASSVLEETQYF,TGCGCCAGCAGTGTCCTAGAGGAGACCCAGTACTTC
TRBD1,13,TRBV9,TRBJ2-5,few,CASGQGGRETQYF,TGTGCCAGCGGACAGGGGGGTCGAGAGACCCAGTACTTC
TRBD2,14,TRBV28,TRBJ2-7,once,CASSFASGIREQYF,TGTGCCAGCAGTTTTGCTAGCGGGATCCGCGAGCAGTACTTC
TRBD1,13,TRBV30,TRBJ1-1,many,CAWAPGTGVEAFF,TGTGCCTGGGCTCCCGGGACAGGCGTCGAAGCTTTCTTT
NA,17,TRBV20-1,TRBJ1-5,few,CSASHTLTGFSNQPQHF,TGCAGTGCTAGCCATACTCTTACAGGGTTTAGCAATCAGCCCCAGCATTTT
NA,13,TRBV5-1,TRBJ1-5,few,CASSPYSNQPQHF,TGCGCCAGCAGCCCATATAGCAATCAGCCCCAGCATTTT
NA,18,TRBV9,TRBJ1-2,many,CASSVSRGGVEFNYGYTF,TGTGCCAGCAGCGTCTCACGGGGGGGTGTCGAGTTCAACTATGGCTACACCTTC
TRBD1,17,TRBV7-9,TRBJ1-1,NA,CASSPKTGGSFYTEAFF,TGTGCCAGCAGCCCAAAGACAGGGGGCTCCTTCTACACTGAAGCTTTCTTT
TRBD1,14,TRBV20-1,TRBJ1-5,many,CSASTGQDVQPQHF,TGCAGTGCCTCGACGGGACAGGACGTACAGCCCCAGCATTTT
TRBD1,16,TRBV5-1,TRBJ2-1,NA,CASRGQALSSYNEQFF,TGCGCCAGCAGAGGACAGGCCTTAAGCTCCTACAATGAGCAGTTCTTC
TRBD2,14,TRBV5-1,TRBJ2-7,NA,CASTFGWGGYEQYF,TGCGCCAGCACCTTCGGGTGGGGGGGTTACGAGCAGTACTTC
NA,17,TRBV7-2,TRBJ2-5,many,CASSFWGLGSPQETQYF,TGTGCCAGCAGCTTTTGGGGCTTGGGTAGCCCCCAAGAGACCCAGTACTTC
TRBD2,14,TRBV20-1,TRBJ2-1,few,CSARFSSGAGEQFF,TGCAGTGCTAGGTTTTCTAGCGGGGCCGGTGAGCAGTTCTTC
NA,14,TRBV6-5,TRBJ1-5,many,CASAKAGGNQPQHF,TGTGCCAGCGCTAAGGCCGGTGGCAATCAGCCCCAGCATTTT
TRBD1,14,TRBV28,TRBJ2-7,many,CASTAGQGSYEQYF,TGTGCCAGCACCGCGGGACAGGGCTCCTACGAGCAGTACTTC
NA,15,TRBV27,TRBJ1-2,many,CASSLTPRQGYGYTF,TGTGCCAGCAGTTTAACCCCCAGGCAGGGTTATGGCTACACCTTC
TRBD2,16,TRBV28,TRBJ2-7,NA,CASSPPPGLARYEQYF,TGTGCCAGCAGTCCTCCCCCCGGACTAGCTCGGTACGAGCAGTACTTC
NA,13,TRBV12-3/TRBV12-4,TRBJ2-7,NA,CASRGTTSYEQYF,TGTGCCAGCCGGGGCACGACCTCCTACGAGCAGTACTTC
TRBD2,16,TRBV4-1,TRBJ2-5,few,CASSQELAGAQETQYF,TGCGCCAGCAGCCAAGAGCTAGCGGGAGCCCAAGAGACCCAGTACTTC
TRBD1,13,TRBV29-1,TRBJ2-3,many,CSVDEGAADTQYF,TGCAGCGTTGATGAGGGGGCCGCAGATACGCAGTATTTT
NA,15,TRBV5-1,TRBJ1-6,many,CASSLKGDLNSPLHF,TGCGCCAGCAGCCTTAAAGGGGACCTTAATTCACCCCTCCACTTT
NA,14,TRBV10-3,TRBJ1-2,NA,CAISESGMNYGCTF,TGTGCCATCAGTGAGTCGGGGATGAACTATGGCTGCACCTTC
TRBD2,14,TRBV25-1,TRBJ2-1,many,CASGERDYYNEQFF,TGTGCCAGCGGGGAGCGGGACTATTACAATGAGCAGTTCTTC
NA,14,TRBV20-1,TRBJ2-3,many,CSAKLGRGDDTQYF,TGCAGTGCCAAACTAGGCAGAGGGGATGATACGCAGTATTTT
NA,13,TRBV18,TRBJ1-1,once,CASSPRQGPGAFF,TGTGCCAGCTCCCCAAGGCAGGGGCCTGGAGCTTTCTTT
TRBD2,15,TRBV28,TRBJ2-1,many,CASSLAGETGDEQFF,TGTGCCAGCAGTTTAGCGGGAGAGACTGGCGATGAGCAGTTCTTC
NA,13,TRBV6-6,TRBJ1-2,NA,CATTGNTNYGYTF,TGTGCCACCACAGGGAACACTAACTATGGCTACACCTTC
NA,10,TRBV20-1,TRBJ1-4,NA,CSASAEKRFF,TGCAGTGCTAGCGCTGAAAAACGGTTTTTT
TRBD1,14,TRBV29-1,TRBJ1-1,NA,CSVRDRGRATEAFF,TGCAGCGTTCGGGATAGGGGGCGGGCCACTGAAGCTTTCTTT
NA,14,TRBV3-1,TRBJ2-1,many,CASSRTDSFSEQFF,TGTGCCAGCAGCCGAACAGATTCGTTCAGTGAGCAGTTCTTC